This T cell receptor beta chain was identified in a study of shared clonotypes between healthy human individuals. Study-wide points: Clonotype sharing among donors was thought likely to change with sequencing depth. Of the naive CD4 clonotypes, around 4.8% were shared across several donors.

With regard to this clone: What it binds is unknown.

Caucasian adults residing in Nashville, Tennessee made up all the donors. Evenly divided among several immunoSEQ plates was the genomic DNA of each subset. Measured with immunoSEQ multiplex PCR; TCRdb has only the in-frame clones, and not every one. The profile shows approximately 1.1 million clones, approximately 78% of them singletons. The receptor was isolated from a man aged 18 to 35 in good health. Some clones in this sample may be carry-over from other donors' samples. The source material was memory CD4+ T cells from PBMCs. Subset meaning: CD45RA-negative fraction.

CDR3 DNA sequence: TGTGCCACCAGCACCGGACTAGCGGGAGCAGATACGCAGTATTTT. Translation gives CATSTGLAGADTQYF. The J gene is TRBJ2-3, the V gene TRBV15; 13 bases fit TRBD2. J was trimmed by 4 bases and V by 4 bases; bases with no gene match: 2. The CDR3 is made up of 15 amino acids. CDR1 and CDR2 (germline): LNHNV, YYDKDF (reference sequence).